This T cell receptor beta chain derives from a study of control samples from healthy donors and cancer patients. Trimming removed 6 bases at V and 9 bases at J, with 18 bases between. The CDR3 has 13 residues. CDR1 and CDR2 (germline): SQVTM, ANQGSEA. Measured with immunoSEQ multiplex PCR; TCRdb has only the in-frame clones, and not every one. The data hold 90,000 to 100,000 clones, with 79% observed a single time. The sequence came from a woman in her 30s in good health. The genes are TRBV29-1 and TRBJ1-3, with a possible D match to TRBD1 (5 bases). Sequencing input: blood. CDR3 DNA sequence: TGCAGCGTAAACATCCCAGGGTTACGCACCATATATTTT. This sequence encodes CSVNIPGLRTIYF.